These 19 T cell receptor beta chains were sequenced from one sample in a study of low-dose radiotherapy and immunotherapy resistance in tumors (dated by TCRdb to the early 2020s). Sequencing used an Illumina HiSeq 2500. Superscript III and a set of TRAV- and TRBV-specific primers were used to synthesize first-strand cDNA, so that both TCRalpha and TCRbeta chains were covered. TCRs were amplified with Phusion for roughly 20 PCR cycles using a constant-region primer together with the adapter attached to the V primers. TCRdb ran its own pipeline on the public reads, namely fastp trimming at Q25 and MiXCR clone calling, and kept in-frame beta chains. Rows are unified per CDR3 protein, each entry keeping the most common DNA and genes. This sample comprises tens of thousands of distinct CDR3 sequences, 15% to 20% of them detected only once. The ten top clones hold 2.8% of the sample. This sample's time point label indicates: before trial treatment.

The source was PBMCs, collected before treatment. All receptors derive from a male donor with prostate cancer.

The sample holds many counts of this clonotype. This chain connects TRBV7-9 to TRBJ2-1, with 7 bases aligning to TRBD1. Looked up from germline, CDR1 is SEHNR and CDR2 is FQNEAQ (reference sequence). The CDR3 is made up of 15 amino acids. Germline trimming cut 5 bases from V and 4 bases from J; bases unmatched to any gene: 8. CDR3 region: CASSPPGQQYNEQFF. The CDR3 DNA follows: TGTGCCAGCAGCCCTCCGGGACAGCAGTACAATGAGCAGTTCTTC.

This clonotype appeared many times. This rearrangement joins TRBV18 to TRBJ2-2; tentatively, D is TRBD2 (6 bases). V gave up 5 bases and J gave up 4 bases, with 14 bases separating them. Germline V gene data show CDR1 as KGHSH and CDR2 as LQKENI. There are 15 residues in the CDR3. CDR3 bases: TGTGCCAGCTCATCCGCGTGGAGGGGCACCGGGGAGCTGTTTTTT. As protein: CASSSAWRGTGELFF.

Concerning this clonotype: The junction and the germline gene differ at one end; a read error may be behind it. The V and J genes are TRBV7-6 and TRBJ2-3; no reliable D call. The CDR3 has 11 residues. Germline assignment: CDR1 SGHVS and CDR2 FNYEAQ. CDR3 sequence (DNA): TGTGCTAGCAGCTCTGGCGATACGCTGTATTTT. It codes for CASSSGDTLYF. Full variable domain (outside the CDR3, taken from reference TRBV7-6 and TRBJ2-3): GAGVSQSPRYKVTKRGQDVALRCDPISGHVSLYWYRQALGQGPEFLTYFNYEAQQDKSGLPNDRFSAERPEGSISTLTIQRTEQRDSAMYRCASSSGDTLYFGPGTRLTVL.

This clonotype appeared many times. The chain joins TRBV2 to TRBJ2-2, with a weak D call TRBD1 (5 bases). Trimming left V 8 bases short and J 0 bases short, with 10 bases between. CDR1 and CDR2 (germline): SNHLY, FYNNEI. The CDR3 runs to 14 residues. CDR3 in amino acids: CASGAATNTGELFF. CDR3 DNA sequence: TGTGCCAGCGGGGCAGCGACGAACACCGGGGAGCTGTTTTTT.

This clonotype was found many times. DNA of the CDR3: TGTGCCAGCAGCCAGTCCAGGGGTGGAAACACCATATATTTT. Amino acid sequence: CASSQSRGGNTIYF. The chain has TRBV14 and TRBJ1-3; D perhaps matches TRBD1 (6 bases). Germline CDR1 and CDR2: SGHDN and FVKESK. This CDR3 region has 14 residues. Trimming took 3 bases from V and 3 from J, leaving 9 bases between them.

This clonotype came up many times. The V and J genes are TRBV5-6 and TRBJ2-4; D uncertain. Germline values: CDR1 SGHDT, CDR2 YYEEEE. V lost 7 bases to trimming and J lost 0 bases, with 8 bases between them. The length of the CDR3 is 13 residues. CDR3 sequence: CASPEIAKNIQYF. As DNA, the CDR3 is TGTGCCAGCCCCGAGATAGCCAAAAACATTCAGTACTTC.

The table lists this clonotype with many counts. This sequence joins TRBV7-3 and TRBJ2-1, with 8 positions matching TRBD2. With 4 bases clipped from V and 6 bases from J, the junction kept 5 bases outside the gene matches. The CDR3 consists of 14 residues. Per the germline V gene, CDR1 is SGHTA and CDR2 is FQGTGA. DNA for the CDR3: TGTGCCAGCAGCTCGCGTAGCGGGGCCAATGAGCAGTTCTTC. Protein: CASSSRSGANEQFF.

This clonotype showed up many times. V gene TRBV20-1 combines with J gene TRBJ1-4; perhaps TRBD1 as D (5 bases). This CDR3 contains 15 residues. The V and J ends lost 5 bases and 4 bases respectively, with 17 bases between them. Germline V gives CDR1 DFQATT, CDR2 SNEGSKA (reference sequence). The CDR3 sequence: CSAPKDGRVNEKLFF. The CDR3 DNA sequence: TGCAGTGCTCCAAAGGACGGCAGGGTTAATGAAAAACTGTTTTTT.

Note on this clonotype: This is likely an artifact of a read error, given a far larger clone one base away. The rearrangement joins TRBV20-1 to TRBJ2-5; 9 positions match TRBD2. This CDR3 region has 17 residues. Looked up from germline, CDR1 is DFQATT and CDR2 is SNEGSKA (reference sequence). Trimming took 1 base from V and 11 from J; bases not matched to a gene: 20. CDR3 in DNA: TGCAGTGCTAGAGGTTTTACAGCGGGGGGTTCGGGGAATGAGCAGTACTTC. This gives the protein CSARGFTAGGSGNEQYF.

There are many counts of this clonotype. The J gene is TRBJ2-1, the V gene TRBV11-2; D is uncertain. The CDR3 runs to 17 residues. Deletions cut 4 bases from V and 12 bases from J, with 28 bases between. Germline V gene sequence: CDR1 SGHAT, CDR2 FQNNGV. CDR3 sequence reads: CASSSAPGAAPVLGQFF. The CDR3 nucleotides read TGTGCCAGCAGCTCCGCCCCCGGCGCGGCCCCTGTATTAGGGCAGTTCTTC.

This clonotype was detected many times. The chain joins TRBV5-1 to TRBJ1-1; D not certain. V lost 4 bases to trimming and J lost 5 bases, with 15 bases between them. The CDR3 length is 14 residues. Germline lookup yields CDR1 SGHRS and CDR2 YFSETQ. CDR3 nucleotide sequence: TGCGCCAGCAGCACCCAGGCCATGGGAACTGAAGCTTTCTTT. This translates into CASSTQAMGTEAFF.

In this sample, this clonotype turned up many times. V usage is TRBV12-5 and J usage is TRBJ2-3; no reliable D call. The CDR3 contains 15 residues. Germline V gene lookup returns CDR1 LGHNT and CDR2 FRNRAP. Trimming removed 2 bases from V and 4 bases from J, with 13 bases in between. CDR3: CASGLPRPLPDTQYF. The CDR3 DNA follows: TGTGCTAGTGGTTTGCCCAGGCCGTTACCAGATACGCAGTATTTT.

The table lists this clonotype with a few counts. The chain has TRBV27 and TRBJ1-4, with D possibly being TRBD1 (5 bases). Germline V gene lookup returns CDR1 MNHEY and CDR2 SMNVEV (reference sequence). V lost 9 bases and J 7 bases, leaving 15 bases between the germline ends. The length of the CDR3 is 13 residues. DNA of the CDR3: TGTGCCAGTAGACCCAGCGGGGGTGAAAAACTGTTTTTT. It is translated as CASRPSGGEKLFF.

This clonotype has at least ten counts. The chain recombines TRBV14 with TRBJ2-3; D possibly corresponds to TRBD2 (5 bases). CDR1 is SGHDN and CDR2 is FVKESK in the germline V gene. The CDR3 is 15 amino acids. Deletions cut 3 bases from V and 0 bases from J, with 10 bases between. Here the CDR3 reads CASSQRRVSTDTQYF. CDR3 nucleotide sequence: TGTGCCAGCAGCCAGAGGCGGGTTAGCACAGATACGCAGTATTTT.

This clonotype was detected a few times. The chain has TRBV7-6 and TRBJ2-3, with TRBD1 identical over 7 bases. V was pared by 3 bases and J by 3 bases, with 9 bases of the junction left unmatched. The germline CDR1 and CDR2 sequences are SGHVS and FNYEAQ. The CDR3 contains 16 residues. Here the CDR3 DNA reads TGTGCCAGCAGCTTCCGACCGGGACAGACAACAGATACGCAGTATTTT. Its protein product is CASSFRPGQTTDTQYF. The variable domain in full, completed from reference TRBV7-6 and TRBJ2-3, reads GAGVSQSPRYKVTKRGQDVALRCDPISGHVSLYWYRQALGQGPEFLTYFNYEAQQDKSGLPNDRFSAERPEGSISTLTIQRTEQRDSAMYRCASSFRPGQTTDTQYFGPGTRLTVL.

With respect to this clonotype: Since a far larger clone is one base different, this is likely a read error. The chain is built from TRBV6-1 and TRBJ2-1, with a tentative D call TRBD1 (5 bases). CDR3 length: 15 residues. V gave up 1 base and J gave up 10 bases, with 17 bases separating them. Germline lookup yields CDR1 MNHNS and CDR2 SASEGT. The DNA of the CDR3 is TGTGCCAGCAGTGAAGGCAGGGCTATTTCCTACGAGCAGTTCTTC. Translating it yields CASSEGRAISYEQFF.

This clonotype was detected ten times or more. DNA for the CDR3: TGTGCCAGCGCCCCAGGGCAGGGTTACGAGCAGTACTTC. This codes for CASAPGQGYEQYF. The rearrangement joins TRBV6-6 to TRBJ2-7, with D perhaps matching TRBD1 (5 bases). The CDR3 consists of 13 residues. Trimming cost V 8 bases and J 4 bases, with 15 bases left between them. CDR1 and CDR2 from the germline V gene are MNHNY and SVGAGI (reference sequence).

The CDR3 loop reads CASSYGLDTGELFF. The DNA of the CDR3 is TGTGCCAGCAGTTACGGATTGGACACCGGGGAGCTGTTTTTT. The rearrangement links TRBV12-3 or TRBV12-4 to TRBJ2-2; D is uncertain. This CDR3 has 14 residues. Trimming stripped 4 bases from V and 3 bases from J, with 9 bases between.

This clonotype was found many times. This chain uses TRBV5-5 with TRBJ2-7; 9 bases are shared with TRBD1. Germline values: CDR1 SGHKS, CDR2 YYEKEE (reference sequence). The CDR3 extends over 15 amino acids. The trim removed 0 bases at V and 3 bases at J, leaving 4 bases unmatched. The CDR3 region is CASSLVGTGSYEQYF. In DNA, the CDR3 is TGTGCCAGCAGCTTGGTTGGGACAGGGAGCTACGAGCAGTACTTC.